The 8 T cell receptor beta chains in this list originate from one sample, sequenced in a study of T cells in Graves' hyperthyroidism and ophthalmopathy. What was amplified from RNA transcripts were TCR beta CDR3 regions. The HTBI primer set drove a first-round RT-PCR of the TCR CDR3. MiXCR, run by TCRdb on the multiplex PCR reads, gives a single entry per CDR3 protein. The sample has 250,000 or so distinct CDR3 sequences; roughly 15% are singletons. Material for sequencing was blood. Receptor source: a woman aged 50 to 65 with Graves' hyperthyroidism that later progressed to Graves' ophthalmopathy.

This clonotype was picked up many times. V gene TRBV5-8 combines with J gene TRBJ1-1; 7 bases map to TRBD1. Losses at the gene ends were 9 bases for V and 7 bases for J; bases not matched to a gene: 15. The V gene's germline CDR1 is SGHTS and CDR2 YDEGEE. The CDR3 extends over 14 amino acids. The DNA for the CDR3 is TGTGCCACACTCAGGGGGTCGCGACCGGATGAAGCTTTCTTT. Encoded protein: CATLRGSRPDEAFF.

This chain uses TRBV2 with TRBJ2-5; TRBD2 might be the D (6 bases). Deletions cut 3 bases from V and 4 bases from J, with 12 bases between. CDR3 length: 14 amino acids. Per germline, CDR1 SNHLY and CDR2 FYNNEI. The DNA for the CDR3 is TGTGCCAGCAGTGATTGGGGGGTTGGAGAGACCCAGTACTTC. Its protein is CASSDWGVGETQYF.

Many counts were recorded for this clonotype. The chain has TRBV2 and TRBJ2-1; 9 positions match TRBD2. Germline lookup yields CDR1 SNHLY and CDR2 FYNNEI. V was clipped by 5 bases and J by 9 bases; unmatched bases: 8. The CDR3 length is 14 residues. The CDR3 coding sequence is TGTGCCAGCAGTTGGCGGGAGGGCCGTTCTGAGCAGTTCTTC. Its translation: CASSWREGRSEQFF.

This clonotype was counted ten times or more. CDR3 in amino acids: CASSPPEEDTQYF. CDR3 nucleotides: TGTGCCAGCTCACCCCCCGAAGAGGATACGCAGTATTTT. This chain uses TRBV18 with TRBJ2-3; no firm D call. Per the germline V gene, CDR1 is KGHSH and CDR2 is LQKENI. Deletions cut 3 bases from V and 6 bases from J, with 10 bases between. The CDR3 consists of 13 residues.

This clonotype was detected a few times. The chain has TRBV6-1 and TRBJ1-3, with 9 bases fitting TRBD1. CDR3 size: 16 residues. V shed 9 bases, J shed 3 bases, and the junction held 12 bases outside the gene matches. Germline V gene data show CDR1 as MNHNS and CDR2 as SASEGT. The CDR3: CASYRGTGMIGNTIYF. CDR3 bases: TGTGCCAGTTATAGGGGGACAGGGATGATTGGAAACACCATATATTTT.

This clonotype showed up many times. The chain couples TRBV6-1 to TRBJ1-1; 9 nucleotides agree with TRBD1. The CDR3 consists of 15 residues. The trim removed 3 bases at V and 3 bases at J, leaving 5 bases unmatched. Germline CDR1 is MNHNS and CDR2 is SASEGT. The CDR3 is CASSDPQGADTEAFF. DNA of the CDR3: TGTGCCAGCAGTGATCCACAGGGGGCGGACACTGAAGCTTTCTTT.

This clonotype was seen repeatedly, ten times or more. V gene TRBV18 combines with J gene TRBJ2-5; D possibly corresponds to TRBD1 (6 bases). The germline V and J ends were trimmed by 1 base and 2 bases, with 11 bases remaining between them. This CDR3 has 15 amino acids. Germline V lookup: CDR1 KGHSH, CDR2 LQKENI. The CDR3: CASSPRPGQQETQYF. The DNA of the CDR3 is TGTGCCAGCTCACCACGTCCGGGACAACAAGAGACCCAGTACTTC.

Ten or more counts support this clonotype. This chain uses TRBV24-1 with TRBJ2-1; 16 bases are shared with TRBD2. Germline CDR1 reads KGHDR; CDR2 reads SFDVKD. The CDR3 is made up of 19 amino acids. V trimming: 6 bases; J trimming: 0 bases; junction bases outside the gene matches: 7. The CDR3 DNA follows: TGTGCCACCAGTAGGCCGGGACTAGCGGGAGGGAGCTCCTACAATGAGCAGTTCTTC. This codes for CATSRPGLAGGSSYNEQFF.